A single sample gave rise to the 5 T cell receptor beta chains below, sequenced in a study of cytomegalovirus exposure and HLA in healthy donors. Vbeta (60) and Jbeta (13) primers were used in the PCR. The protocol was immunoSEQ multiplex PCR, while the TCRdb copy is restricted to in-frame clones and leaves out a portion. Among about 170,000 clones listed, 82% were seen once. The material sequenced was PBMCs. Receptors were obtained from a girl aged 2-9 years in good health and CMV-seropositive.

V is TRBV18 and J is TRBJ1-5; a weak D match, TRBD1 (6 bases). The CDR3 runs 15 residues. Per the germline V gene, CDR1 is KGHSH and CDR2 is LQKENI. Trimming removed 3 bases at V and 2 bases at J, with 11 bases between. The DNA of the CDR3 is TGTGCCAGCTCACCGCAGGGGTTGCGCAATCAGCCCCAGCATTTT. Its protein is CASSPQGLRNQPQHF.

This clone came up a few times. The chain combines TRBV6-1 with TRBJ1-5; 8 nucleotides agree with TRBD1. The CDR3 loop spans 15 amino acids. V shed 4 bases, J shed 0 bases, and the junction held 2 bases outside the gene matches. The germline CDR1 and CDR2 sequences are MNHNS and SASEGT. Here the CDR3 reads CASSVGTGSNQPQHF. CDR3 sequence (DNA): TGTGCCAGCAGTGTAGGGACAGGTAGCAATCAGCCCCAGCATTTT.

V is TRBV29-1 and J is TRBJ2-1; weak D call: TRBD2 (6 bases). Germline CDR1 is SQVTM and CDR2 is ANQGSEA. The V and J ends lost 6 bases and 9 bases respectively, with 15 bases between them. The CDR3 totals 12 residues. CDR3 sequence reads: CSVVGLPPEQFF. CDR3 sequence (DNA): TGCAGCGTCGTGGGACTCCCGCCTGAGCAGTTCTTC.

In this sample, this clone turned up a few times. The chain couples TRBV28 to TRBJ2-5; D is ambiguous. Trimming left V 5 bases short and J 5 bases short, with 15 bases between. Germline V gives CDR1 MDHEN, CDR2 SYDVKM. This CDR3 has 14 residues. The CDR3 DNA sequence: TGTGCCAGCAGTCCCACTGTCACTCGGGAGACCCAGTACTTC. It yields the protein CASSPTVTRETQYF. Looking up the rest from reference TRBV28 and TRBJ2-5 gives the full variable domain: DVKVTQSSRYLVKRTGEKVFLECVQDMDHENMFWYRQDPGLGLRLIYFSYDVKMKEKGDIPEGYSVSREKKERFSLILESASTNQTSMYLCASSPTVTRETQYFGPGTRLLVL.

This chain connects TRBV5-6 to TRBJ1-1; D remains ambiguous. CDR1 is SGHDT and CDR2 is YYEEEE in the germline V gene. The V end was cut by 0 bases, the J end by 3 bases, with 15 bases between. This CDR3 is built from 16 residues. The CDR3 loop reads CASSLAREGPYTEAFF. CDR3 in DNA: TGTGCCAGCAGCTTGGCGCGGGAAGGGCCATACACTGAAGCTTTCTTT.